Presented here are 20 T cell receptor beta chains from one specimen sequenced in a study of technical replicates of blood from several donors. Assay used: immunoSEQ multiplex PCR; TCRdb lists only in-frame clones, some missing. The sample includes 60,000 to 65,000 clones, approximately 83% of them seen just once. The source material was PBMCs. The receptor set was obtained from a human donor in good health. Some clones in this sample may be carry-over from other donors' samples.

The chain has TRBV7-9 and TRBJ2-4, with 8 bases that match TRBD1. In germline, CDR1 is SEHNR, CDR2 FQNEAQ (reference sequence). The ends lost 2 bases at V and 8 bases at J; junction bases unmatched: 5. The length of the CDR3 is 14 residues. CDR3 sequence (DNA): TGTGCCAGCAGCTTACTGGACAGGGCGGACATTCAGTACTTC. As protein: CASSLLDRADIQYF.

V usage is TRBV13 and J usage is TRBJ1-2, with TRBD1 as a possible D gene (5 bases). V lost 4 bases, J lost 8 bases, and 17 bases lay in between. CDR3 length equals 14 residues. In germline, CDR1 is PRHDT, CDR2 FYEKMQ (reference sequence). The CDR3 DNA reads as TGTGCCAGCAGCTCGCCGACCGTTGGGGCGGGCTACACCTTC. Protein product: CASSSPTVGAGYTF.

In its sample, this clone was seen once. This chain connects TRBV7-9 to TRBJ2-7, with D tentatively TRBD1 (6 bases). The CDR3 has 12 amino acids. CDR1 is SEHNR, CDR2 FQNEAQ, per germline (reference sequence). V lost 6 bases, J lost 1 base, and 7 bases lay in between. CDR3 sequence (DNA): TGTGCCAGCAGAGGACAGTCCTACGAGCAGTACTTC. Translation: CASRGQSYEQYF.

The V and J genes are TRBV5-4 and TRBJ2-7, with 8 nucleotides matching TRBD2. Germline values: CDR1 SGHNT, CDR2 YYREEE (reference sequence). V lost 1 base and J lost 6; bases outside the gene matches: 9. CDR3 length: 15 residues. CDR3 bases: TGTGCCAGCAGCTTGCCCAGCGGGAGCTTTAGCGAGCAGTACTTC. Translating gives CASSLPSGSFSEQYF.

This CDR3 is CASSLEQHYGYTF. CDR3 nucleotide sequence: TGTGCCAGCAGCTTAGAACAGCACTATGGCTACACCTTC. This chain links TRBV7-9 with TRBJ1-2; D remains ambiguous. Germline V gives CDR1 SEHNR, CDR2 FQNEAQ (reference sequence). CDR3 length: 13 amino acids. V lost 1 base and J lost 3, with 6 bases in between.

The chain combines TRBV6-1 with TRBJ2-5; 8 bases are a match to TRBD1. Germline CDR1 MNHNS, CDR2 SASEGT. There are 19 residues in the CDR3. The V segment lost 0 bases and the J segment 6 bases; nucleotides outside the gene matches: 18. CDR3 in amino acids: CASSEAQRAGGGTGKTQYF. In DNA form, the CDR3 reads TGTGCCAGCAGTGAAGCGCAGAGAGCGGGTGGAGGGACAGGAAAGACCCAGTACTTC.

The V call is TRBV9, the J call TRBJ1-1, with no clear D. This CDR3 is 13 amino acids long. Per the germline V gene, CDR1 is SGDLS and CDR2 is YYNGEE. Trimming pared 1 base from V and 1 base from J, leaving 5 bases between. The DNA of the CDR3 is TGTGCCAGCAGCGTACAGTCGAACACTGAAGCTTTCTTT. Residues: CASSVQSNTEAFF.

The chain carries TRBV7-8 and TRBJ1-2, with TRBD1 matching 7 bases. Germline CDR1 reads SGHVS; CDR2 reads FQNEAQ. The ends lost 5 bases at V and 3 bases at J; junction bases unmatched: 6. The CDR3 runs 14 residues. CDR3 DNA sequence: TGTGCCAGCAGCACCCGGACAGGAGACTATGGCTACACCTTC. Amino acid sequence: CASSTRTGDYGYTF.

The rearrangement uses TRBV15 and TRBJ2-1; D remains unclear. The germline V gene encodes CDR1 LNHNV and CDR2 YYDKDF (reference sequence). The length of the CDR3 is 16 residues. V lost 3 bases and J 10 bases, leaving 22 bases between the germline ends. The CDR3: CATSSEFGVVEQEQFF. The DNA for the CDR3 is TGTGCCACCAGCAGTGAATTTGGAGTCGTGGAGCAGGAGCAGTTCTTC. Full variable domain (remainder filled in from reference TRBV15 and TRBJ2-1): DAMVIQNPRYQVTQFGKPVTLSCSQTLNHNVMYWYQQKSSQAPKLLFHYYDKDFNNEADTPDNFQSRRPNTSFCFLDIRSPGLGDTAMYLCATSSEFGVVEQEQFFGPGTRLTVL.

This clone was detected once. This chain connects TRBV7-9 to TRBJ1-1; no definite D call. The CDR3 is 15 amino acids. Trimming shortened V by 3 bases and J by 1 base, and 12 bases separated the two germline ends. Germline V gene lookup returns CDR1 SEHNR and CDR2 FQNEAQ (reference sequence). This chain's CDR3 is CASSFRWEGNTEAFF. The CDR3, as DNA: TGTGCCAGCAGCTTCCGTTGGGAGGGGAACACTGAAGCTTTCTTT.

The J gene is TRBJ1-1, the V gene TRBV28; 7 bases fit TRBD1. The CDR3 extends over 15 amino acids. In germline, CDR1 is MDHEN, CDR2 SYDVKM. The V gene end was trimmed by 2 bases and the J gene end by 5 bases; junction bases not matched to a gene: 8. The CDR3 region has the DNA TGTGCCAGCAGTTTACAGACAGGGTTTATGACTGAAGCTTTCTTT. It yields the protein CASSLQTGFMTEAFF.

The genes are TRBV6-6 and TRBJ2-7; 7 bases are shared with TRBD2. Trimming took 3 bases from V and 6 from J; bases not matched to a gene: 8. Germline assignment: CDR1 MNHNY and CDR2 SVGAGI (reference sequence). The CDR3 has 14 residues. The CDR3 here is CASSYSGTTLEQYF. The CDR3 DNA sequence: TGTGCCAGCAGTTATTCCGGGACTACCCTCGAGCAGTACTTC.

This sequence joins TRBV5-1 and TRBJ2-2, with TRBD1 identical over 7 bases. This CDR3 has 16 residues. Germline loops: CDR1 SGHRS, CDR2 YFSETQ. V was pared by 4 bases and J by 2 bases, with 8 bases of the junction left unmatched. The chain's CDR3 is CASSAQGTLNTGELFF. DNA for the CDR3: TGCGCCAGCAGCGCACAGGGGACACTTAACACCGGGGAGCTGTTTTTT. Full variable domain (remainder filled in from reference TRBV5-1 and TRBJ2-2): KAGVTQTPRYLIKTRGQQVTLSCSPISGHRSVSWYQQTPGQGLQFLFEYFSETQRNKGNFPGRFSGRQFSNSRSEMNVSTLELGDSALYLCASSAQGTLNTGELFFGEGSRLTVL.

The chain recombines TRBV29-1 with TRBJ2-7; D might be TRBD2 (5 bases). The CDR3 is 12 residues long. Trimming left V 4 bases short and J 4 bases short, with 11 bases between. The germline V gene encodes CDR1 SQVTM and CDR2 ANQGSEA. The CDR3 coding sequence is TGCAGCGTTGGCCCCGAGCGGTACGAGCAGTACTTC. The encoded protein is CSVGPERYEQYF.

CDR3 in amino acids: CASSPDRVRGYTF. The CDR3 coding sequence is TGTGCCAGCAGCCCCGACAGGGTGCGTGGCTACACCTTC. This rearrangement joins TRBV5-4 to TRBJ1-2, with 7 bases identical to TRBD1. The germline V gene encodes CDR1 SGHNT and CDR2 YYREEE (reference sequence). Unmatched junction bases numbered 7, after V lost 4 bases and J lost 7 bases. The CDR3 covers 13 residues.

This sequence joins TRBV10-3 and TRBJ2-7, with D perhaps TRBD2 (6 bases). V lost 6 bases to trimming and J lost 2 bases, with 11 bases between them. Germline loops: CDR1 ENHRY, CDR2 SYGVKD. The CDR3 is made up of 13 amino acids. CDR3 region: CAISLAEPYEQYF. CDR3 in DNA: TGTGCCATCAGCTTAGCGGAGCCCTACGAGCAGTACTTC.

This clone was counted once. The chain employs TRBV5-1 and TRBJ2-7; D may be TRBD1 (5 bases). The ends were cut back, 1 base at V and 6 bases at J, with 11 bases in the middle. The CDR3 has 13 amino acids. CDR1 is SGHRS, CDR2 YFSETQ, per germline. CDR3 region: CASSLKGPGEQYF. CDR3 coding DNA: TGCGCCAGCAGCTTGAAGGGGCCTGGCGAGCAGTACTTC.

This clone was seen once. V and J are TRBV5-6 and TRBJ1-2; TRBD1 aligns across 9 bases. The CDR3 consists of 17 residues. The germline gives CDR1 SGHDT, CDR2 YYEEEE. V shed 0 bases and J 5 bases; nucleotides not matched to a gene: 11. The CDR3 protein is CASSLDRDRASVYGYTF. The DNA for the CDR3 is TGTGCCAGCAGCTTGGATAGGGACAGGGCATCCGTATATGGCTACACCTTC.

The CDR3 DNA sequence: TGTGCCAGCAGCCAGGGTTTGGCTGGACCAAATTCACCCCTCCACTTT. As protein: CASSQGLAGPNSPLHF. The chain combines TRBV11-1 with TRBJ1-6; a possible D gene is TRBD1 (5 bases). The CDR3 extends over 16 amino acids. V was cut by 5 bases and J by 7 bases, with 18 bases left in between. CDR1 is SGHAT, CDR2 FQDESV, per germline (reference sequence).

The CDR3 reads CAISETSGRTLLGEQYF. The CDR3 DNA follows: TGTGCCATCAGTGAAACTAGCGGGAGGACCCTCTTAGGTGAGCAGTACTTC. The chain has TRBV10-3 and TRBJ2-7; 12 bases fit TRBD2. V shed 3 bases, J shed 7 bases, and the junction held 13 bases outside the gene matches. The length of the CDR3 is 17 residues. CDR1 and CDR2 (germline): ENHRY, SYGVKD.